This T cell receptor (beta chain) was retrieved from a study of cytomegalovirus exposure and HLA in healthy donors. Looking at the study overall: Unique TCRs from HLA-typed donors, 65 million to 85 million of them, were held in an early data release.

The germline V and J ends were trimmed by 6 bases and 4 bases, with 13 bases remaining between them. Germline CDR1 KGHSH, CDR2 LQKENI. The CDR3 loop spans 15 amino acids. Overall study results and limits: In all likelihood, a cluster of highly shared sequence variants was a sequencing artifact.

Both 60 Vbeta primers and 13 Jbeta primers went into the PCR. This table comes from immunoSEQ multiplex PCR, and its TCRdb copy is limited to in-frame clones, with some not included. The data show fewer than 250,000 clones, around 75% seen once. As regards this clone: Its antigen is not identified.

Material: PBMCs. The chain uses TRBV18 and TRBJ1-6; D may be TRBD1 (5 bases). This clonotype originated in a woman aged 25 to 45 in good health and CMV-seronegative. CDR3 DNA sequence: TGTGCCAGCTCCCCCCGACAGACTTATAATTCACCCCTCCACTTT. This translates into CASSPRQTYNSPLHF.